These 27 T cell receptor beta chains originate from one sample sequenced in a study of blood T cell repertoires in COVID-19. Clones were sequenced by immunoSEQ multiplex PCR, and TCRdb holds only the in-frame ones, with some missing. Here the sample spans tens of thousands of clones, about 89% being singletons. Sequencing input: peripheral blood. The receptors come from a man in his sixties with acute or convalescent COVID-19.

This clone was picked up one time. V and J are TRBV3-1 (or the pseudogene TRBV3-2) and TRBJ1-6, with a tentative D call TRBD1 (5 bases). Germline loops: CDR1 LGHDT, CDR2 YNNKEL (reference sequence). Trimming shortened V by 3 bases and J by 7 bases, and 10 bases separated the two germline ends. This CDR3 comprises 14 residues. CDR3 loop: CASSHRASNSPLHF. The CDR3 nucleotides read TGTGCCAGCAGCCACAGGGCCTCGAATTCACCCCTCCACTTT.

J is TRBJ1-6 and V is TRBV19; possibly TRBD1 for D (6 bases). The CDR3 extends over 18 amino acids. The V gene's germline CDR1 is LNHDA and CDR2 SQIVND (reference sequence). Trimming removed 3 bases at V and 9 bases at J, with 24 bases between. The chain's CDR3 is CASSISRGPGWRGSPLHF. For the CDR3, the DNA is TGTGCCAGTAGTATTTCGCGGGGGCCAGGGTGGCGCGGTTCACCCCTCCACTTT.

The chain has TRBV2 and TRBJ2-3; tentatively, D is TRBD1 (5 bases). Trimming shortened V by 11 bases and J by 4 bases, and 13 bases separated the two germline ends. This CDR3 has 12 residues. Germline V gene sequence: CDR1 SNHLY, CDR2 FYNNEI. The DNA of the CDR3 is TGTGCCTGCAAGGGGTACCCAGATACGCAGTATTTT. The encoded protein is CACKGYPDTQYF.

The chain employs TRBV7-9 and TRBJ2-5, with a weak D call TRBD1 (6 bases). This CDR3 spans 16 amino acids. The V end lost 1 base, the J end lost 5 bases, and 17 bases lay between the germline ends. Germline-derived CDR1 and CDR2 are SEHNR and FQNEAQ (reference sequence). The CDR3 loop reads CASSLGQVPQGETQYF. For the CDR3, the DNA is TGTGCCAGCAGCTTAGGACAGGTCCCTCAGGGGGAGACCCAGTACTTC.

This clone showed up just once. The J gene is TRBJ2-1, the V gene TRBV7-9; TRBD1 matches 10 bases. Germline V gene sequence: CDR1 SEHNR, CDR2 FQNEAQ (reference sequence). With 5 bases clipped from V and 6 bases from J, the junction kept 7 bases outside the gene matches. This CDR3 is built from 15 residues. CDR3 DNA: TGTGCCAGCAGCCGAACCGGGACAGGGGTCAATGAGCAGTTCTTC. Translated, it gives CASSRTGTGVNEQFF.

The chain is built from TRBV5-1 and TRBJ2-7; 8 bases align to TRBD1. The length of the CDR3 is 17 residues. CDR1 and CDR2 (germline): SGHRS, YFSETQ. Trimming cost V 4 bases and J 1 base; bases outside gene matches: 13. In nucleotides, the CDR3 is TGCGCCAGCAGCCCTGGGCCCGACAGGGGCAGGTCCTACGAGCAGTACTTC. This translates into CASSPGPDRGRSYEQYF.

The chain is built from TRBV27 and TRBJ2-7; 12 positions agree with TRBD1. Germline V gene data show CDR1 as MNHEY and CDR2 as SMNVEV (reference sequence). The CDR3 is made up of 16 amino acids. V gave up 6 bases and J gave up 6 bases; unmatched junction bases: 12. In DNA, the CDR3 is TGTGCCAGCAGGATTTTACCGGGACAGGGGGCTGGCGAGCAGTACTTC. This encodes CASRILPGQGAGEQYF.

This sequence joins TRBV9 and TRBJ2-7; 8 positions agree with TRBD1. The CDR3 runs 16 residues. Looked up from germline, CDR1 is SGDLS and CDR2 is YYNGEE. Trimming removed 1 base from V and 2 bases from J; junction bases left unmatched: 8. The CDR3 loop reads CASSVIVGDRTYEQYF. The CDR3 DNA sequence: TGTGCCAGCAGCGTAATAGTAGGGGACAGGACCTACGAGCAGTACTTC.

The V and J genes are TRBV19 and TRBJ1-3; possible D gene TRBD1, 6 bases. V was cut by 6 bases and J by 0 bases, with 12 bases left in between. Per germline, CDR1 LNHDA and CDR2 SQIVND (reference sequence). This CDR3 comprises 15 residues. The CDR3 loop is CASRRQEFSGNTIYF. The CDR3 coding sequence is TGTGCCAGTAGGCGACAGGAGTTCTCTGGAAACACCATATATTTT.

The rearrangement uses TRBV5-1 and TRBJ2-5; 7 positions match TRBD1. CDR1 and CDR2 from the germline V gene are SGHRS and YFSETQ. V trimming: 4 bases; J trimming: 4 bases; junction bases outside the gene matches: 7. The CDR3 runs 14 residues. CDR3 loop: CASSSTGAGETQYF. The CDR3 DNA is TGCGCCAGCAGCAGTACAGGGGCGGGAGAGACCCAGTACTTC.

V gene TRBV29-1 combines with J gene TRBJ2-2; 8 bases line up with TRBD1. Per germline, CDR1 SQVTM and CDR2 ANQGSEA. The CDR3 has 13 amino acids. The junction had 1 base not matched to a gene; V was cut back by 7 bases and J by 0 bases. This chain's CDR3 is CSGGQANTGELFF. DNA of the CDR3: TGCAGCGGGGGACAGGCGAACACCGGGGAGCTGTTTTTT.

The chain links TRBV5-4 to TRBJ2-3, with D perhaps matching TRBD2 (5 bases). Germline V CDR1 and CDR2: SGHNT, YYREEE (reference sequence). Deletions cut 4 bases from V and 5 bases from J, with 11 bases between. The CDR3 contains 13 residues. The CDR3 coding sequence is TGTGCCAGCAGCCGGGAAACGCTAGATACGCAGTATTTT. Protein sequence: CASSRETLDTQYF.

This sequence joins TRBV5-4 and TRBJ2-2, with 9 bases aligning to TRBD2. V gave up 3 bases and J gave up 4 bases; unmatched junction bases: 7. CDR1 SGHNT and CDR2 YYREEE come from the germline V gene (reference sequence). The CDR3 sequence is 16 residues long. In DNA, the CDR3 is TGTGCCAGCAGCTGGGGCGGGAGGGCGATCACCGGGGAGCTGTTTTTT. It encodes CASSWGGRAITGELFF. Complete variable domain (other parts from reference TRBV5-4 and TRBJ2-2): ETGVTQSPTHLIKTRGQQVTLRCSSQSGHNTVSWYQQALGQGPQFIFQYYREEENGRGNFPPRFSGLQFPNYSSELNVNALELDDSALYLCASSWGGRAITGELFFGEGSRLTVL.

This rearrangement joins TRBV5-4 to TRBJ2-2, with TRBD1 identical over 11 bases. The V gene's germline CDR1 is SGHNT and CDR2 YYREEE (reference sequence). V lost 4 bases to trimming and J lost 0 bases; unmatched junction nucleotides: 2. The CDR3 spans 16 residues. The CDR3 is CASSPDRGPNTGELFF. Written as DNA, the CDR3 is TGTGCCAGCAGCCCGGACAGGGGGCCGAACACCGGGGAGCTGTTTTTT. Using reference TRBV5-4 and TRBJ2-2 for the parts outside the CDR3, the full variable domain is ETGVTQSPTHLIKTRGQQVTLRCSSQSGHNTVSWYQQALGQGPQFIFQYYREEENGRGNFPPRFSGLQFPNYSSELNVNALELDDSALYLCASSPDRGPNTGELFFGEGSRLTVL.

The gene calls are TRBV19 and TRBJ2-5; 7 bases are shared with TRBD2. Per germline, CDR1 LNHDA and CDR2 SQIVND (reference sequence). V lost 7 bases, J lost 3 bases, and 11 bases stayed unmatched. The CDR3 is 15 residues long. This CDR3 is CASTPGGIGKETQYF. The CDR3 nucleotides read TGTGCCAGTACACCGGGGGGAATAGGTAAAGAGACCCAGTACTTC.

For this clone: The sample holds other DNA sequences that translate to the same CDR3. The chain is built from TRBV5-1 and TRBJ1-1, with 7 bases that match TRBD1. Germline V gives CDR1 SGHRS, CDR2 YFSETQ. The CDR3 loop spans 15 amino acids. V shed 0 bases, J shed 0 bases, and the junction held 2 bases outside the gene matches. This chain's CDR3 is CASSLVGQMNTEAFF. The CDR3 coding sequence is TGCGCCAGCAGCTTGGTGGGACAGATGAACACTGAAGCTTTCTTT. The entire variable domain, with the rest obtained from reference TRBV5-1 and TRBJ1-1, is as follows: KAGVTQTPRYLIKTRGQQVTLSCSPISGHRSVSWYQQTPGQGLQFLFEYFSETQRNKGNFPGRFSGRQFSNSRSEMNVSTLELGDSALYLCASSLVGQMNTEAFFGQGTRLTVV.

This rearrangement joins TRBV2 to TRBJ1-2; 7 positions match TRBD1. Per the germline V gene, CDR1 is SNHLY and CDR2 is FYNNEI. V trimming: 2 bases; J trimming: 2 bases; junction bases outside the gene matches: 2. The CDR3 is 14 amino acids. The CDR3 loop is CASSERGQNYGYTF. The CDR3 DNA is TGTGCCAGCAGTGAAAGGGGACAGAACTATGGCTACACCTTC.

This chain uses TRBV5-1 with TRBJ1-1; D is possibly TRBD1 (6 bases). The CDR3 loop spans 13 amino acids. The germline V gene has CDR1 SGHRS and CDR2 YFSETQ. Trimming took off 0 bases at V and 8 bases at J, with 11 bases between the two ends. CDR3 residues: CASSLAKGEEAFF. The CDR3 nucleotides read TGCGCCAGCAGCTTGGCCAAGGGGGAGGAAGCTTTCTTT.

The CDR3 nucleotides read TGTGCCAGCACCCTCGGACAGCAAACAAATCAGCCCCAGCATTTT. It codes for CASTLGQQTNQPQHF. The rearrangement uses TRBV6-6 and TRBJ1-5, with D maybe TRBD1 (6 bases). V lost 7 bases and J 4 bases, leaving 17 bases between the germline ends. CDR1 and CDR2 (germline): MNHNY, SVGAGI (reference sequence). CDR3 length equals 15 residues.

The genes are TRBV18 and TRBJ1-1, with 9 positions matching TRBD1. CDR1 and CDR2 from the germline V gene are KGHSH and LQKENI. The V segment lost 4 bases and the J segment 6 bases; nucleotides outside the gene matches: 6. CDR3 size: 14 residues. CDR3 coding DNA: TGTGCCAGCTCACTGGGACAGGGCGCTCCTGAAGCTTTCTTT. Translated: CASSLGQGAPEAFF.

The V and J genes are TRBV7-8 and TRBJ1-5; 7 positions agree with TRBD1. The V and J ends lost 4 bases and 6 bases, in that order; junction bases with no gene match: 3. The CDR3 length is 13 residues. CDR1 is SGHVS and CDR2 is FQNEAQ in the germline V gene. The CDR3: CASSSGGSQPQHF. The CDR3 bases are TGTGCCAGCAGCTCAGGGGGTAGTCAGCCCCAGCATTTT. Drawing the rest from reference TRBV7-8 and TRBJ1-5, the complete variable domain is GAGVSQSPRYKVAKRGQDVALRCDPISGHVSLFWYQQALGQGPEFLTYFQNEAQLDKSGLPSDRFFAERPEGSVSTLKIQRTQQEDSAVYLCASSSGGSQPQHFGDGTRLSIL.

This chain uses TRBV12-5 with TRBJ1-4; the D gene is possibly TRBD1 (5 bases). This CDR3 spans 15 amino acids. From germline, CDR1 is LGHNT and CDR2 FRNRAP. V lost 1 base, J lost 8 bases, and 14 bases lay in between. CDR3 bases: TGTGCTAGTGGTTTGGGACAGAGCCCTAGGGAAAAACTGTTTTTT. Residues: CASGLGQSPREKLFF.

V is TRBV3-1 (or the pseudogene TRBV3-2) and J is TRBJ1-6; 7 bases align to TRBD1. Per the germline V gene, CDR1 is LGHDT and CDR2 is YNNKEL (reference sequence). J gave up 9 bases and V 1 base, and 6 bases lay outside the gene matches. The CDR3 contains 15 residues. As DNA, the CDR3 is TGTGCCAGCAGCCAAGGGCCACAGGGGTTTTCACCCCTCCACTTT. The encoded protein is CASSQGPQGFSPLHF.

The rearrangement links TRBV5-1 to TRBJ1-1, with a weak D call TRBD1 (5 bases). The CDR3 has 15 amino acids. Germline values: CDR1 SGHRS, CDR2 YFSETQ. Trimming cost V 4 bases and J 5 bases, with 18 bases left between them. CDR3 bases: TGCGCCAGCAGCCCGGAGGCGGGGCGGGGGACTGAAGCTTTCTTT. It encodes CASSPEAGRGTEAFF.

This sequence joins TRBV7-9 and TRBJ2-2, with a tentative D call TRBD1 (5 bases). Trimming took off 2 bases at V and 5 bases at J, with 15 bases between the two ends. Germline V gives CDR1 SEHNR, CDR2 FQNEAQ (reference sequence). The CDR3 is made up of 16 amino acids. The CDR3 DNA follows: TGTGCCAGCAGCTTACTTTTCAGGGATCGAACCGGGGAGCTGTTTTTT. Its translation is CASSLLFRDRTGELFF.

This clone was detected once. This rearrangement joins TRBV12-3 or TRBV12-4 to TRBJ2-2, with D unresolved. V was clipped by 2 bases and J by 1 base, with 2 bases between them. The CDR3 has 13 amino acids. CDR3 nucleotides: TGTGCCAGCAGTTTACGGAACACCGGGGAGCTGTTTTTT. Protein sequence: CASSLRNTGELFF.

This clone was detected a few times. The rearrangement joins TRBV6-5 to TRBJ1-2; perhaps TRBD1 as D (5 bases). CDR3 length equals 14 residues. Germline lookup yields CDR1 MNHEY and CDR2 SVGAGI. V gave up 6 bases and J gave up 1 base, with 12 bases separating them. The DNA of the CDR3 is TGTGCCAGCAGCCCCCCGGGGGATAACTATGGCTACACCTTC. Encoded protein: CASSPPGDNYGYTF.